This is a list of T cell receptor beta chains from one sample in a study of OX40 agonist ivuxolimab in advanced cancers. The assay was immunoSEQ multiplex PCR, and TCRdb's table has in-frame clones only and misses some. Of some 97,000 clones in the sample, approximately 90% were seen once. The source material was CD4+ or CD8+ T cells sorted from blood, sampled in a trial of the OX40 agonist ivuxolimab. These receptor sequences come from an adult with an advanced solid tumor such as melanoma, head and neck, liver or kidney cancer. Both conserved end residues are part of each CDR3. D genes are given only for firm matches. Clone sizes are given selectively: once, few, many, or a class where the clone is expanded.

clone size	V gene	D gene	J gene	CDR3 DNA	CDR3 protein
-	TRBV5-1	-	TRBJ2-3	TGCGCCAGCAACAGACAGGGACTAGGTACCACAGATACGCAGTATTTT	CASNRQGLGTTDTQYF
-	TRBV6-6	-	TRBJ1-6	TGTGCCAGCAGTTACACGGGATCGGGTTATAATTCACCCCTCCACTTT	CASSYTGSGYNSPLHF
-	TRBV7-2	TRBD2	TRBJ2-7	TGTGCCAGCAGCTTAGGCCCCGCGGGAGCCATGTACGAGCAGTACTTC	CASSLGPAGAMYEQYF
few	TRBV9	-	TRBJ2-7	TGTGCCAGCAGCGGTGCCGGGGGCTCCTACGAGCAGTACTTC	CASSGAGGSYEQYF
-	TRBV10-2	-	TRBJ1-5	TGCGCCAGCAATGGACTCCTCAATCAGCCCCAGCATTTT	CASNGLLNQPQHF
-	TRBV25-1	-	TRBJ1-3	TGTGCCAGCAGTTCCTACCTTAACAGCTCTGGAAACACCATATATTTT	CASSSYLNSSGNTIYF
-	TRBV6-1	-	TRBJ1-5	TGTGCCAGCAGTGGGGGGGGGCGCGTTTATAGCAATCAGCCCCAGCATTTT	CASSGGGRVYSNQPQHF
-	TRBV7-9	TRBD1	TRBJ2-7	TGTGCCAGCAGCGGAGGGACAGGGTACGAGCAGTACTTC	CASSGGTGYEQYF
-	TRBV28	-	TRBJ2-6	TGTGCCAGCAGTTTTATGGGCTCTGGGGCCAACGTCCTGACTTTC	CASSFMGSGANVLTF
-	TRBV27	TRBD2	TRBJ2-2	TGTGCCAGCAGTTGGGAGGGAGTGGTCACCGGGGAGCTGTTTTTT	CASSWEGVVTGELFF
-	TRBV7-2	TRBD2	TRBJ2-2	TGTGCCAGCAGCTCCCGGGGGGGCAGGTGGAGGGCCGGGGAGCTGTTTTTT	CASSSRGGRWRAGELFF
-	TRBV13	-	TRBJ2-7	TGTGCCAGCAGCTTAAACTCAGGAATTTACGAGCAGTACTTC	CASSLNSGIYEQYF
once	TRBV9	-	TRBJ2-5	TGTGCCAGCAGCGACCACTACCAAGAGACCCAGTACTTC	CASSDHYQETQYF
-	TRBV2	-	TRBJ2-2	TGTGCCAGCAGCGAGGAAGGGGTCGGCACCGGGGAGCTGTTTTTT	CASSEEGVGTGELFF
-	TRBV28	-	TRBJ2-7	TGTGCCAGCAGTTTTGGGTACGAGCAGTACTTC	CASSFGYEQYF
-	TRBV14	-	TRBJ1-2	TGTGCCAGCAGCCAAGCCCGAGGTGGATTCGGCTACACCTTC	CASSQARGGFGYTF
-	TRBV18	TRBD1	TRBJ2-5	TGTGCCAGCACGACAGGGGGAGGTCAAGAGACCCAGTACTTC	CASTTGGGQETQYF
-	TRBV7-2	-	TRBJ2-7	TGTGCCAGCAGCTTATCCCCGGGTTACGAGCAGTACTTC	CASSLSPGYEQYF
-	TRBV28	-	TRBJ1-5	TGTGCCAGCAGTTTAAGTTTTCAGGGAGGTAATCAGCCCCAGCATTTT	CASSLSFQGGNQPQHF
-	TRBV7-2	-	TRBJ1-6	TGTGCCAGCAGCTTAGTACTTAATATCGATTCACCCCTCCACTTT	CASSLVLNIDSPLHF
-	TRBV11-2	TRBD1	TRBJ2-5	TGTGCCAGCAGCCCCAGGACAGGGGCCCGAGAGACCCAGTACTTC	CASSPRTGARETQYF
few	TRBV6-5	TRBD1	TRBJ1-1	TGTGCCAGCAGGCCCTCCGGGACAGCGAACACTGAAGCTTTCTTT	CASRPSGTANTEAFF
-	TRBV19	TRBD1	TRBJ2-2	TGTGCCAGTAGTGCCCCCCCGGGGACAGGGAACACCGGGGAGCTGTTTTTT	CASSAPPGTGNTGELFF
few	TRBV18	-	TRBJ1-5	TGTGCCAGCTCCGACAGCAGAGGGTATAGCAATCAGCCCCAGCATTTT	CASSDSRGYSNQPQHF
-	TRBV15	-	TRBJ2-1	TGTGCCACCAGCAGAACGAGTATTTCAGGGACAAGCTCCTACAATGAGCAGTTCTTC	CATSRTSISGTSSYNEQFF
-	TRBV5-1	TRBD1	TRBJ2-7	TGCGCCAGCAGCCTGGACAGGGATCGGTTCGCCTACGAGCAGTACTTC	CASSLDRDRFAYEQYF
-	TRBV11-3	TRBD2	TRBJ2-1	TGTGCCAGCAGCTTAGCGTGGACTAGCAATGAGCAGTTCTTC	CASSLAWTSNEQFF
-	TRBV4-3	-	TRBJ2-1	TGCGCCAGCAGCCAAGAGCTGGTCGATGAGCAGTTCTTC	CASSQELVDEQFF
few	TRBV28	TRBD2	TRBJ2-1	TGTGCCAGCAGTCCGTGGACTAGCGGTAACAATGAGCAGTTCTTC	CASSPWTSGNNEQFF
many	TRBV7-8	TRBD1	TRBJ2-5	TGTGCCAGCAGCTTAAACAGGGGCGGACAGACCCAGTACTTC	CASSLNRGGQTQYF
once	TRBV6-5	-	TRBJ2-2	TGTGCCAGCCTAAGAGGGACCAGAGGAACCGGGGAGCTGTTTTTT	CASLRGTRGTGELFF
-	TRBV2	-	TRBJ1-2	TGTGCCAGCAGTGATGGGCGGAACTATGGCTACACCTTC	CASSDGRNYGYTF
-	TRBV19	-	TRBJ1-5	TGTGCCAGTAAAGTGGTGGGCAATCAGCCCCAGCATTTT	CASKVVGNQPQHF
-	TRBV6-6	-	TRBJ2-5	TGTGCCAGCAGTTTTTGGGGCAGGGTATCAGAGACCCAGTACTTC	CASSFWGRVSETQYF
-	TRBV11-2	TRBD1	TRBJ2-6	TGTGCCAGCAGCCCCGGGACAGGGGGCACTGGGGCCAACGTCCTGACTTTC	CASSPGTGGTGANVLTF
-	TRBV7-9	-	TRBJ2-3	TGTGCCAGCAGCCACCCAAGTCGTCGGAACACAGATACGCAGTATTTT	CASSHPSRRNTDTQYF
-	TRBV7-9	-	TRBJ2-3	TGTGCCAGCAGCTTATTGGGAACAGATACGCAGTATTTT	CASSLLGTDTQYF